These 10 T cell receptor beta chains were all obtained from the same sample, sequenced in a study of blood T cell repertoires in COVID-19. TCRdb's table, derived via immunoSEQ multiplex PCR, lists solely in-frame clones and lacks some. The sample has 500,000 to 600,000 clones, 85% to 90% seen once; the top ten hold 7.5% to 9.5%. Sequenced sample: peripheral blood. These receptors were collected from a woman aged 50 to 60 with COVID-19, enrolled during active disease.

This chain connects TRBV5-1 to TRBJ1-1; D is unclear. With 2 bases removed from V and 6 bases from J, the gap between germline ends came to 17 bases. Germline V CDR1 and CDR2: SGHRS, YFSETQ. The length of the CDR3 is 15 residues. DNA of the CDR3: TGCGCCAGCAGCTTTTATCGGGGAACCGGGGCTGAAGCTTTCTTT. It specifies CASSFYRGTGAEAFF.

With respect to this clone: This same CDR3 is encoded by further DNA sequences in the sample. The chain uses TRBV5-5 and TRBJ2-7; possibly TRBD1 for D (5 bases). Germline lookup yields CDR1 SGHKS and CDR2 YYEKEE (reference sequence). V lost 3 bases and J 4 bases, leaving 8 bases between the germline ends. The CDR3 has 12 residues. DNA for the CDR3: TGTGCCAGCAGCTCCGACAGTTACGAGCAGTACTTC. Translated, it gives CASSSDSYEQYF.

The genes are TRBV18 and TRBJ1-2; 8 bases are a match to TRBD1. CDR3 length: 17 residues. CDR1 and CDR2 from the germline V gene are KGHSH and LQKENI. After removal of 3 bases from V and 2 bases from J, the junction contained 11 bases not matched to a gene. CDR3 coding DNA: TGTGCCAGCTCACCGAGAACAGGGGGGAACGCCAACTATGGCTACACCTTC. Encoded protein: CASSPRTGGNANYGYTF.

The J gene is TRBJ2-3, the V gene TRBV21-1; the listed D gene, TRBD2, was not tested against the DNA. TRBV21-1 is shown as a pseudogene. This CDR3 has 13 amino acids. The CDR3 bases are TGTGCCAGCAGCAAACTGCCCGGGAATACGCAGTATTTT. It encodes CASSKLPGNTQYF.

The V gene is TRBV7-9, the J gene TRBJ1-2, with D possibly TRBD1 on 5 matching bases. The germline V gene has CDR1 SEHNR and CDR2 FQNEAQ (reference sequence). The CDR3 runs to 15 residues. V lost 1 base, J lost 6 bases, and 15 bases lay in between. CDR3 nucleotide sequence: TGTGCCAGCAGCTTAGAGGCAGGGTATGTCAATGGCTACACCTTC. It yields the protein CASSLEAGYVNGYTF.

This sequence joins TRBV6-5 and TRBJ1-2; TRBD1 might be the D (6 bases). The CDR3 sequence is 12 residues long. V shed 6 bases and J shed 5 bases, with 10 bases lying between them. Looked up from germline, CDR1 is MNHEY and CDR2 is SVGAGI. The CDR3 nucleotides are TGTGCCAGCAGCAGGGGCGCTTATGGCTACACCTTC. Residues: CASSRGAYGYTF.

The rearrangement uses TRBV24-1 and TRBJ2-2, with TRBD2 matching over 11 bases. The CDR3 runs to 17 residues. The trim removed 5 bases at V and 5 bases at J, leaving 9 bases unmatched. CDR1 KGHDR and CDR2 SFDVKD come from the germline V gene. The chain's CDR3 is CATSASSGGASTGELFF. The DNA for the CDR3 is TGTGCCACCAGTGCCAGTAGCGGGGGGGCCTCAACCGGGGAGCTGTTTTTT.

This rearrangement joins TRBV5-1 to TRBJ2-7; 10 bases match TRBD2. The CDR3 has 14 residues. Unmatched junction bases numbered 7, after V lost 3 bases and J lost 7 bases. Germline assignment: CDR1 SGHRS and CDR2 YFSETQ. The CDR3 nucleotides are TGCGCCAGCAGCTCCAGCGGGGGGGCTGGTGAGCAGTACTTC. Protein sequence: CASSSSGGAGEQYF.

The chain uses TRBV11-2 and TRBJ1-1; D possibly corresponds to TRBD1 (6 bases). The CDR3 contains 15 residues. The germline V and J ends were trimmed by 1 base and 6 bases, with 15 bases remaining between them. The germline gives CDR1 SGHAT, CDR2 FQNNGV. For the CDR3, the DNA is TGTGCCAGCAGCTTAGTTAGGGGCAGGGGTCCTGAAGCTTTCTTT. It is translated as CASSLVRGRGPEAFF.

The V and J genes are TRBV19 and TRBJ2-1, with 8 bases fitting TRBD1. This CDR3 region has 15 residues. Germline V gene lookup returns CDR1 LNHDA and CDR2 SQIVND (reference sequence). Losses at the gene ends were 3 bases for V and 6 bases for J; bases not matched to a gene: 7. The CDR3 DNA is TGTGCCAGTAGTATCGGGACAGGCAGCGCCAATGAGCAGTTCTTC. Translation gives CASSIGTGSANEQFF.